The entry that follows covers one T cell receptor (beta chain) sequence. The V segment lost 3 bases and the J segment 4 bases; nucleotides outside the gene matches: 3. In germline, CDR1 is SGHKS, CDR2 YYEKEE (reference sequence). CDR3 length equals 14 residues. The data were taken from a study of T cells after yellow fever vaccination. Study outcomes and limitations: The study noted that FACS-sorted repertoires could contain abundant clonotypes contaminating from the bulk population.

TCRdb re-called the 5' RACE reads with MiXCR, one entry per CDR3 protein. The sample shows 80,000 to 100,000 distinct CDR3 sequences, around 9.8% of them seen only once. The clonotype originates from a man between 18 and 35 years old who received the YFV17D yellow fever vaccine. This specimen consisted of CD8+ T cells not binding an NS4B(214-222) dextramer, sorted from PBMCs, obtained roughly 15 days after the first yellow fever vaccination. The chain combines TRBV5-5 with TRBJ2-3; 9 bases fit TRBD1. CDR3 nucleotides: TGTGCCAGCAGCTGGGGACAGGGTCCAGATACGCAGTATTTT. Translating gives CASSWGQGPDTQYF.